A selection of T cell receptor beta chains follows, all from one sample in a study of cytomegalovirus exposure and HLA in healthy donors. The data were produced by immunoSEQ multiplex PCR, yet TCRdb's version contains in-frame clones alone and is incomplete. Of 120,000 or so clones listed, over 60% are singletons. Specimen: PBMCs. All receptors derive from a woman aged 40 to 50 in good health and CMV-seronegative. Each CDR3 is given with its conserved first and last residue. Fields, in order: CDR3 protein, CDR3 DNA, CDR3 length, V gene, clone size, J gene, D gene. D genes are given only for firm matches. The size field is filled for only some rows; it gives once, few, many or a size class.

CDR3: CASSSPSGRLEETQYF
DNA: TGTGCCAGCAGTTCGCCTAGCGGGAGGCTAGAAGAGACCCAGTACTTC
length: 16
V: TRBV28
size: -
J: TRBJ2-5
D: TRBD2

CDR3: CASRGEGTEAFF
DNA: TGTGCCAGCAGAGGGGAGGGCACTGAAGCTTTCTTT
length: 12
V: TRBV7-9
size: -
J: TRBJ1-1
D: -

CDR3: CASSTGQGRGSYTF
DNA: TGTGCCAGCAGCACGGGACAGGGCCGAGGTAGCTACACCTTC
length: 14
V: TRBV7-9
size: -
J: TRBJ1-2
D: TRBD1

CDR3: CASSQVQGSFATNEKLFF
DNA: TGCGCCAGCAGCCAAGTCCAGGGGTCTTTCGCAACTAATGAAAAACTGTTTTTT
length: 18
V: TRBV4-3
size: -
J: TRBJ1-4
D: -

CDR3: CASSPAVVDRIQSYGYTF
DNA: TGTGCCAGCTCACCCGCGGTGGTAGATAGGATCCAATCCTATGGCTACACCTTC
length: 18
V: TRBV18
size: many
J: TRBJ1-2
D: -

CDR3: CASSPDTRPQETQYF
DNA: TGTGCCAGCAGCCCCGACACTCGACCTCAAGAGACCCAGTACTTC
length: 15
V: TRBV7-9
size: -
J: TRBJ2-5
D: -

CDR3: CASSLEPARGKQFF
DNA: TGTGCCAGCAGCTTAGAGCCGGCGCGGGGGAAGCAGTTCTTC
length: 14
V: TRBV11-3
size: few
J: TRBJ2-1
D: TRBD2

CDR3: CATYGQGNSEEQFF
DNA: TGTGCCACCTACGGACAGGGGAATTCTGAGGAGCAGTTCTTC
length: 14
V: TRBV28
size: -
J: TRBJ2-1
D: TRBD1

CDR3: CAIRGQGAREGNYGYTF
DNA: TGTGCCATCAGGGGACAGGGGGCGCGGGAAGGGAACTATGGCTACACCTTC
length: 17
V: TRBV10-3
size: once
J: TRBJ1-2
D: TRBD1

CDR3: CASSLHLNTEAFF
DNA: TGTGCCAGCAGCTTACATCTGAACACTGAAGCTTTCTTT
length: 13
V: TRBV7-2
size: -
J: TRBJ1-1
D: -

CDR3: CASGRLAGGSETQYF
DNA: TGTGCCAGCGGACGACTAGCGGGAGGGTCAGAGACCCAGTACTTC
length: 15
V: TRBV11-1
size: once
J: TRBJ2-5
D: TRBD2

CDR3: CASSLDYSDTQYF
DNA: TGTGCCAGCAGCTTGGACTATTCAGATACGCAGTATTTT
length: 13
V: TRBV7-2
size: -
J: TRBJ2-3
D: -

CDR3: CASIGGWSNTGELFF
DNA: TGTGCCAGTATCGGGGGATGGTCGAACACCGGGGAGCTGTTTTTT
length: 15
V: TRBV27
size: -
J: TRBJ2-2
D: -

CDR3: CASSLADEETQYF
DNA: TGCGCCAGCAGCCTAGCGGATGAAGAGACCCAGTACTTC
length: 13
V: TRBV5-1
size: -
J: TRBJ2-5
D: TRBD2

CDR3: CASSFLEGYTF
DNA: TGTGCCAGCAGTTTTTTGGAGGGCTACACCTTC
length: 11
V: TRBV28
size: -
J: TRBJ1-2
D: -

CDR3: CASSKQGYRREFSYEQYF
DNA: TGTGCCAGCAGCAAGCAGGGATATAGGCGGGAGTTCTCGTACGAGCAGTACTTC
length: 18
V: TRBV21-1
size: -
J: TRBJ2-7
D: -

CDR3: CASSLAFGAAEQYF
DNA: TGTGCCAGCAGCTTAGCTTTTGGGGCGGCCGAGCAGTACTTC
length: 14
V: TRBV7-9
size: -
J: TRBJ2-7
D: -

CDR3: CASSFGGLTTEQFF
DNA: TGTGCCAGCAGTTTCGGAGGGCTCACGACGGAGCAGTTCTTC
length: 14
V: TRBV28
size: few
J: TRBJ2-1
D: -

CDR3: CASSSPRTGIEQYF
DNA: TGTGCCAGCAGCTCCCCGCGGACAGGTATCGAGCAGTACTTC
length: 14
V: TRBV7-9
size: -
J: TRBJ2-7
D: TRBD1

CDR3: CASSIVLDRGNQPQHF
DNA: TGTGCCAGTAGTATAGTCCTGGACAGGGGAAATCAGCCCCAGCATTTT
length: 16
V: TRBV19
size: -
J: TRBJ1-5
D: TRBD1

CDR3: CASSPQPGHFHEQYF
DNA: TGTGCCAGCAGCCCCCAACCGGGACACTTTCACGAGCAGTACTTC
length: 15
V: TRBV9
size: -
J: TRBJ2-7
D: -